The sequence of this T cell receptor (beta chain) was determined in a study of T cells after yellow fever vaccination. Study details: With SMART-Seq v4 Ultra Low Input, the fractions containing low cell numbers were prepared.

Per the germline V gene, CDR1 is MNHEY and CDR2 is SMNVEV (reference sequence). Trimming removed 2 bases from V and 0 bases from J, with 12 bases in between. The CDR3 loop spans 16 amino acids. Study-wide findings and caveats: After the booster, about 95% of CD4 and about nine tenths of CD8 primary-response clones were re-detected. FACS-sorted repertoires might harbor abundant contaminating clonotypes from the bulk population.

From the 5' RACE reads, TCRdb called clonotypes with MiXCR, one entry per CDR3 protein. The sample has about 120,000 distinct CDR3 sequences, about 6.8% seen once. This clonotype has ten or more counts. Its specificity is unknown. The sequencing here drew on CD4+ T cells sorted from PBMCs, taken roughly 45 days after the first yellow fever vaccination. The TCR comes from a young man who received the YFV17D yellow fever vaccine. V usage is TRBV27 and J usage is TRBJ2-3; no firm D call. CDR3 bases: TGTGCCAGCAGTTTACTAGGCGGAACTAGCACAGATACGCAGTATTTT. Amino acids: CASSLLGGTSTDTQYF.